This paragraph reports one T cell receptor gamma chain. This clone was seen more than once but under ten times. Its antigen is not yet known. The record has no base qualities; no much larger clone is one base away. This specimen comes from a study of intestinal T cells in coeliac disease (dated by TCRdb to about 2020). At the level of the whole study: In the TRG cohort, coeliac patients were much younger than controls, with a mean age of around 15 years compared with 54.8 years. In the TCR-delta (TRD) cohort, there were duodenal biopsies from some 10 coeliac disease patients and some 10 non-coeliac controls. Duodenal biopsies from around 34 coeliac disease patients and 21 non-coeliac controls made up a second, larger TCR-gamma (TRG) cohort. What the study reported, not specific to this receptor: The coeliac group and the control group were significantly different in age, but an analysis split by age did not give significant classification. Clustering based on TRG put most of the roughly 54 biopsies (roughly 94%) in the right class, and the reported leave-one-out accuracy was about 90%. FFPE-derived DNA was found to be relatively degraded, and loss of a proportion of TCR sequences in each sample was likely caused by this degradation. There was no way to tell repeated CDR3 amino acid sequences apart from PCR duplicates. TRD kmer-based clustering correctly classified all 20 or so biopsies in training, with a reported leave-one-out accuracy of about 90%.

Genomic DNA was extracted with the QIAamp DNA FFPE tissue kit from ten 5-um FFPE scrolls per case. To test whether coeliac disease could be classified from the TCR repertoire, the study used duodenal biopsies that were formalin-fixed paraffin-embedded, fully anonymised, and surplus to diagnostic needs. Looking up the germline V gene (reference sequence) yields CDR1 VTNTFY and CDR2 YDVSTARD. Trimming leaves V shorter by 0 bases and J shorter by 10 bases, with the junction holding 3 bases beyond the gene matches. The CDR3 goes from the cysteine to the phenylalanine over 11 residues. Only the CDR3 DNA is retained, 33 bases long and in frame from the first base. The library relied on multiplex PCR. TCRdb lists the instrument as Ion Torrent PGM. TRG repertoires were amplified from approximately 200 ng of biopsy DNA using the LymphoTrack kit, whose primers carry Illumina adapters. After purification with AMPure XP beads and quantification on a 2100 Bioanalyzer, the TRG amplicons were pooled in equimolar amounts. An Ion PGM instrument was used to sequence the TRG libraries. The paper's data handling went like this. FastX removed reads in which more than 10% of nucleotides fell below the per-patient third-quartile quality score. Alignment of reads was performed with IMGT/HighV-QUEST so that V, D and J genes were assigned, CDR3 regions were identified and functionality was assessed. After the sequences were translated into amino acids, every sequence predicted to be non-functional was thrown out. The CDR3s were broken into kmers both with and without positional annotation, PCA was run on the kmer frequencies, and the samples were clustered using every one of the 1023 combinations of PCs 1-10. Classification was validated by leave-one-out cross-validation, in which parameters were re-optimised on the remaining samples each time. Using the vegan R package, Shannon diversity was calculated from repeated random subsamples whose size matched the lowest read count. After TCRdb called clones again from the public reads with CATT, rows with identical DNA were merged. The V and J calls here are based on TCRdb, not the publication. Across this sample there are approximately 740 gamma-chain clones, with 35% to 50% seen only once. The ten top clones hold roughly a sixth of the sample.

This receptor chain uses TRGV3 and TRGJ1 or TRGJ2. The sequenced material came from a duodenal biopsy. This TCR was sampled from a human donor with celiac disease. The CDR3 protein is CATWDRPKKLF. At the DNA level, the sequence is TGTGCCACCTGGGACAGGCCCAAGAAACTCTTT.